This paragraph covers one T cell receptor (beta chain) sequence. No antigen is known for it. Per the germline V gene, CDR1 is KGHSH and CDR2 is LQKENI. Trimming pared 3 bases from V and 3 bases from J, leaving 9 bases between. There are 14 residues in the CDR3. This entry comes from a study of T cell responses to AZD1222 COVID-19 vaccine. Study observations and caveats: The study sampled repertoires only after the peak T cell response. Donors skewed white British and female; clonal diversity was possibly underestimated.

The assay was immunoSEQ multiplex PCR, and TCRdb's table has in-frame clones only and misses some. The data show around 160,000 clones, 80% to 90% seen once. The clonotype was recovered from an adult in good health. The V gene is TRBV18, the J gene TRBJ2-1, with D unclear. This specimen was peripheral blood, taken on day 0 of AZD1222 vaccination. In nucleotides, the CDR3 is TGTGCCAGCTCACCCCAAATTAGCTACAATGAGCAGTTCTTC. Translating gives CASSPQISYNEQFF. Full variable domain (remainder filled in from reference TRBV18 and TRBJ2-1): NAGVMQNPRHLVRRRGQEARLRCSPMKGHSHVYWYRQLPEEGLKFMVYLQKENIIDESGMPKERFSAEFPKEGPSILRIQQVVRGDSAAYFCASSPQISYNEQFFGPGTRLTVL.